The 2 T cell receptor beta chains reported below all come from one sample, sequenced in a study of CD8 T cells in ankylosing spondylitis. TCRdb reanalysed the 5' RACE reads using MiXCR and keeps one entry per CDR3 protein. This repertoire shows 300,000 to 350,000 distinct CDR3 sequences, roughly 14% found once; its top ten account for 1.1%. Sequencing was carried out using blood, either unsorted or a sorted T cell fraction (not recorded which). The receptors were gathered from a male donor with ankylosing spondylitis or in good health (not recorded which).

This clonotype appeared a few times. The chain couples TRBV3-1 to TRBJ2-1; D perhaps matches TRBD1 (6 bases). V gave up 4 bases and J gave up 10 bases, with 14 bases separating them. The germline gives CDR1 LGHDT, CDR2 YNNKEL (reference sequence). This CDR3 spans 13 amino acids. Here the CDR3 reads CASSPQRRGEQFF. The CDR3 coding sequence is TGTGCCAGCAGCCCTCAGCGAAGGGGGGAGCAGTTCTTC.

This clonotype turned up a few times. V gene TRBV20-1 combines with J gene TRBJ1-2, with TRBD1 matching over 8 bases. With 6 bases clipped from V and 2 bases from J, the junction kept 2 bases outside the gene matches. This CDR3 is built from 12 residues. Per the germline V gene, CDR1 is DFQATT and CDR2 is SNEGSKA (reference sequence). CDR3 coding DNA: TGCAGTGCCAGGGGGCGGAACTATGGCTACACCTTC. Translating gives CSARGRNYGYTF.